This T cell receptor (beta chain) was recorded in a study of technical replicates of blood from a few donors. This CDR3 contains 15 residues. J lost 5 bases, V lost 5 bases, and 11 bases had no gene match. Germline lookup yields CDR1 SGHTA and CDR2 FQGNSA. Only in-frame clones appear in the TCRdb table, and some are missing; sequencing was by immunoSEQ multiplex PCR. The table records under 85,000 clones, about nine tenths of them present only once. This clone occurred once. Sequencing was done on a sample of T cells isolated from PBMCs. The source of this sequence is a human donor in good health. Some clones in this sample may be carry-over from other donors' samples. V is TRBV7-2 and J is TRBJ1-1, with 7 bases matching TRBD1. The CDR3 here is CASSPDTGVRTEAFF. The CDR3 nucleotides are TGTGCCAGCAGCCCAGACACAGGGGTGAGGACTGAAGCTTTCTTT.